This is a list of T cell receptor beta chains from one sample in a study of radiotherapy plus CTLA-4 blockade in lung cancer. Sequencing was performed with immunoSEQ multiplex PCR; in TCRdb, only in-frame clones are kept and a portion is missing. The sample contains some 15,000 clones, about two thirds of which appear only once. The source material was peripheral blood, sampled from a patient treated with radiotherapy plus ipilimumab. These receptors were obtained from a human donor with non-small cell lung cancer whose response to radiotherapy plus ipilimumab could not be evaluated. Each CDR3 is given with its conserved first and last residue. D genes are given only for firm matches. Size tells how often a clone was seen (once, few, many) or the class of an expanded clone, and some rows leave it out.

J gene: TRBJ2-6
D gene: NA
V gene: TRBV5-1
clone size: NA
CDR3 protein: CASRPWGAGAPRGGANVLTF
CDR3 DNA: TGCGCCAGCAGACCCTGGGGTGCGGGGGCCCCAAGGGGGGGGGCCAACGTCCTGACTTTC

J gene: TRBJ1-5
D gene: NA
V gene: TRBV28
clone size: NA
CDR3 protein: CASSLTTQPQHF
CDR3 DNA: TGTGCCAGCAGTTTAACTACCCAGCCCCAGCATTTT

J gene: TRBJ2-3
D gene: TRBD1
V gene: TRBV27
clone size: NA
CDR3 protein: CASSLGTGATDTQYF
CDR3 DNA: TGTGCCAGCAGTTTAGGGACAGGGGCCACAGATACGCAGTATTTT

J gene: TRBJ1-2
D gene: NA
V gene: TRBV30
clone size: NA
CDR3 protein: CAWSVGSGDGYTF
CDR3 DNA: TGTGCCTGGAGTGTAGGGTCGGGGGACGGCTACACCTTC

J gene: TRBJ2-5
D gene: NA
V gene: TRBV7-2
clone size: NA
CDR3 protein: CASSPPGGSAGETQYF
CDR3 DNA: TGTGCCAGCAGCCCTCCGGGCGGGTCAGCCGGAGAGACCCAGTACTTC

J gene: TRBJ2-3
D gene: NA
V gene: TRBV15
clone size: NA
CDR3 protein: CATSRDWIEGPSYTDTQYF
CDR3 DNA: TGTGCCACCAGCAGAGATTGGATAGAGGGTCCCTCTTACACAGATACGCAGTATTTT

J gene: TRBJ1-5
D gene: TRBD1
V gene: TRBV9
clone size: once
CDR3 protein: CASSVDGGGQGASQPQHF
CDR3 DNA: TGTGCCAGCAGCGTAGACGGGGGAGGGCAGGGGGCGAGTCAGCCCCAGCATTTT

J gene: TRBJ2-1
D gene: NA
V gene: TRBV7-9
clone size: NA
CDR3 protein: CASSLGTVYNEQFF
CDR3 DNA: TGTGCCAGCAGCTTAGGGACAGTCTACAATGAGCAGTTCTTC

J gene: TRBJ2-2
D gene: NA
V gene: TRBV27
clone size: NA
CDR3 protein: CASSLSDGRANTGELFF
CDR3 DNA: TGTGCCAGCAGTTTATCAGATGGCAGGGCAAACACCGGGGAGCTGTTTTTT

J gene: TRBJ2-1
D gene: TRBD1
V gene: TRBV2
clone size: NA
CDR3 protein: CASRDREINNEQFF
CDR3 DNA: TGTGCCAGCCGGGACAGGGAAATTAACAATGAGCAGTTCTTC

J gene: TRBJ2-5
D gene: NA
V gene: TRBV20-1
clone size: NA
CDR3 protein: CSAKLSETQYF
CDR3 DNA: TGCAGTGCAAAGCTGTCAGAGACCCAGTACTTC

J gene: TRBJ1-1
D gene: NA
V gene: TRBV30
clone size: NA
CDR3 protein: CAWSGGGGLTEAFF
CDR3 DNA: TGTGCCTGGAGTGGTGGGGGGGGGCTCACTGAAGCTTTCTTT

J gene: TRBJ1-1
D gene: NA
V gene: TRBV19
clone size: NA
CDR3 protein: CASSRSMGPKWIEAFF
CDR3 DNA: TGTGCCAGTAGTCGATCTATGGGCCCTAAATGGATTGAAGCTTTCTTT

J gene: TRBJ2-1
D gene: TRBD2
V gene: TRBV29-1
clone size: NA
CDR3 protein: CSVRTHLAGGNEQFF
CDR3 DNA: TGCAGCGTCCGGACACATCTAGCGGGAGGCAATGAGCAGTTCTTC

J gene: TRBJ1-1
D gene: TRBD1
V gene: TRBV7-9
clone size: NA
CDR3 protein: CASSPMDRGNSEAFF
CDR3 DNA: TGTGCCAGCAGCCCCATGGACAGGGGGAATTCGGAAGCTTTCTTT

J gene: TRBJ2-1
D gene: NA
V gene: TRBV5-1
clone size: NA
CDR3 protein: CASMGQGIYNEQFF
CDR3 DNA: TGCGCCAGCATGGGGCAGGGAATTTACAATGAGCAGTTCTTC

J gene: TRBJ2-3
D gene: NA
V gene: TRBV4-2
clone size: NA
CDR3 protein: CASSQVGALTDTQYF
CDR3 DNA: TGTGCCAGCAGCCAAGTTGGGGCCCTCACAGATACGCAGTATTTT

J gene: TRBJ2-1
D gene: NA
V gene: TRBV6-4
clone size: NA
CDR3 protein: CASSDSAGAYNEQFF
CDR3 DNA: TGTGCCAGCAGTGACTCGGCGGGGGCATACAATGAGCAGTTCTTC

J gene: TRBJ2-5
D gene: TRBD2
V gene: TRBV7-2
clone size: NA
CDR3 protein: CASGRTSGGAQETQYF
CDR3 DNA: TGTGCCAGCGGAAGGACTAGCGGGGGGGCACAAGAGACCCAGTACTTC

J gene: TRBJ2-5
D gene: NA
V gene: TRBV11-2
clone size: NA
CDR3 protein: CASSLERGGGETQYF
CDR3 DNA: TGTGCCAGCAGCTTAGAGAGGGGGGGCGGAGAGACCCAGTACTTC

J gene: TRBJ1-2
D gene: NA
V gene: TRBV5-5
clone size: NA
CDR3 protein: CASTRAGGVSFGYTF
CDR3 DNA: TGTGCCAGCACCCGGGCCGGGGGTGTATCTTTCGGCTACACCTTC

J gene: TRBJ2-7
D gene: NA
V gene: TRBV5-1
clone size: NA
CDR3 protein: CASSSRGGQGPSEQYF
CDR3 DNA: TGCGCCAGCAGCTCCCGGGGGGGACAGGGTCCCTCCGAGCAGTACTTC

J gene: TRBJ2-2
D gene: TRBD2
V gene: TRBV7-9
clone size: NA
CDR3 protein: CASSLVGGANTGELFF
CDR3 DNA: TGTGCCAGCAGCTTAGTGGGAGGGGCGAACACCGGGGAGCTGTTTTTT

J gene: TRBJ2-7
D gene: TRBD2
V gene: TRBV7-8
clone size: NA
CDR3 protein: CASSPRTSGGPNSYEQYF
CDR3 DNA: TGTGCCAGCAGCCCCCGGACTAGCGGGGGGCCCAACTCCTACGAGCAGTACTTC

J gene: TRBJ2-2
D gene: TRBD2
V gene: TRBV18
clone size: NA
CDR3 protein: CASSQISGVNTGELFF
CDR3 DNA: TGTGCCAGCTCACAGATTAGCGGGGTGAACACCGGGGAGCTGTTTTTT

J gene: TRBJ1-2
D gene: NA
V gene: TRBV11-2
clone size: NA
CDR3 protein: CASSAEDRIHYGYTF
CDR3 DNA: TGTGCCAGCAGCGCTGAAGACAGAATACATTATGGCTACACCTTC